This T cell receptor beta chain is drawn from a study of cytomegalovirus exposure and HLA in healthy donors. Overall study: The 120 validation repertoires and the 666 first-cohort repertoires shared a platform, a later analysis reported.

Whole-study results and caveats: Some TCR beta chains (around 160 of them) were listed as cytomegalovirus-associated. Most TCR sequences were seen very rarely across donors, but some public TCRs occurred in many.

Details on this clone: Its specificity is unknown.

With 7 bases clipped from V and 3 bases from J, the junction kept 5 bases outside the gene matches. Germline assignment: CDR1 MNHEY and CDR2 SMNVEV (reference sequence). This CDR3 is built from 15 residues. Measured with immunoSEQ multiplex PCR; TCRdb has only the in-frame clones, and not every one. The sample records 100,000 to 150,000 clones, approximately 94% being singletons. This TCR was recovered from a woman between 18 and 29 years old in good health and CMV-seronegative. This rearrangement joins TRBV27 to TRBJ2-7, with TRBD2 matching 14 bases. Material for sequencing was PBMCs. CDR3 sequence: CASIGTSGGYYEQYF. CDR3 nucleotides: TGTGCCAGCATCGGGACTAGCGGGGGCTACTACGAGCAGTACTTC.